This T cell receptor beta chain came from a study of identical twins (dated by TCRdb to about 2016). Study-wide context: To test whether fetal clonotypes persist, this study deep-sequenced TCR alpha and beta repertoires from monozygotic twins, from unrelated adults of various ages, and from cord blood. To rule out contamination, replicate twin experiments were performed at different times with different library preparation protocols. General findings and caveats noted by the study authors: Invariant T cells such as MAIT and iNKT could partly confound zero-insertion analyses, though diverse VJ usage argued against this for most clonotypes. Compared with coincidental sharing between unrelated individuals, an excess of low generation-probability sequences was observed among out-of-frame TCR alpha sequences shared between twins. The excess sharing between twins in beta out-of-frame sequences was weaker because fewer shared sequences reduced the signal-to-noise ratio. Abundant cord blood beta clonotypes had fewer insertions, young adult naive repertoires showed a similar but weaker trend, and memory repertoires showed no such trend. Because the same donors could not be followed over many years, conclusions were based on cross-sectional statistical analysis. Recombination models systematically underestimated out-of-frame TCR alpha sharing in monozygotic twins but agreed with sharing between unrelated individuals.

Every donor in the study was a healthy Caucasian. The twin cohort consisted of three pairs of female monozygotic twins, all aged roughly 18 to 29 years. Positive isolation kits from Invitrogen were used to isolate the CD4+ and CD8+ T cell populations. This clonotype was recorded a few times. The clone's antigen remains unknown. Within one base of it there is no much larger clone, and no base qualities were kept. The method was 5' RACE. Instrument used: Illumina HiSeq 2000. A universal primer binding site was introduced by template switching, and a unique molecular identifier was present in the final cDNA, enabling accurate counting of TCR cDNA molecules. Specific primers in the conserved constant-segment region were used to synthesize first-strand cDNA for the TCR alpha and beta chains. To control for contamination, every cDNA library was double barcoded, receiving both a SMART-Mk sample barcode and Illumina barcodes. TruSeq adapter sequences, together with Illumina sample barcodes, were added in two successive PCR steps. TCR alpha and beta cDNA libraries were sequenced on the Illumina HiSeq platform with custom primers. The paper's processing steps were these. Unique molecular identifiers were extracted from raw reads with MiGEC, and CDR3 positions were determined with MiXCR. For each individual, recombination models were inferred using an EM algorithm with the repgenHMM and IGoR tools. The analysis of shared clonotypes was done with the tcR package in R, with sharing normalized by the product of cloneset sizes. To study raw recombination without the effects of thymic and clonal selection, out-of-frame nonproductive sequences were analyzed. TCRdb passed the public sequencing reads through fastp at Q25 and MiXCR, retaining productive beta sequences. Rows matching on CDR3 protein sequence are summarized as one entry with the most common DNA and genes. TCRdb assigned the V and J calls; the authors' analysis was not used. The table for this sample lists about 190,000 distinct CDR3 sequences; approximately 15% of them were counted only once. The biggest ten clones account for 40% to 45% of the sample.

The data were also submitted as part of a second study, on T cells expressing NK-cell markers. Per that second paper: Three sorted T-cell subsets (CD3+CD56+NKG2C+, CD3+CD56+NKG2C- and CD3+CD56-NKG2C+) from seven to nine donors had their TCR beta-chain repertoires profiled. Of the eight sequenced donors, seven were found to be HCMV-seropositive and one was found to be HCMV-seronegative. In several experiments an anti-gammadeltaTCR antibody was added to restrict sorting to alphabetaTCR-expressing T cells. For six donors, the dominant CD3+CD56+NKG2C+ clonotypes were among the top 10 CD8+ clonotypes and accounted for about 1.0-7.5% of CD8+ T cells. Those dominant clonotypes were again the most abundant among CD3+CD56-NKG2C+ cells in a few donors, at about 25-60.1%. Whether the expanded NKG2C-expressing T cell clones were specific for HCMV antigens remained unclear. Randomly selected healthy volunteers, three men and five women, were used as the eight sequenced donors. A commercial ELISA kit detecting HCMV-specific IgG in serum was used to determine HCMV serostatus. MIGEC was used to demultiplex reads and group reads by UMI, and MiTCR was used to assemble and quantify clonotypes. Only TCR cDNA sequences supported by at least two reads were kept to exclude erroneous sequences. The tcR package was used for downstream repertoire analysis, and clonotypes were matched across fractions by CDR3 nucleotide sequence plus V segment. Antigen specificity was annotated against VDJdb with VDJmatch, allowing one amino acid substitution in CDR3.

The receptor was derived from a woman aged 18-29 years in good health. Material for sequencing was CD8+ T cells sorted from blood.

DNA sequence: TGTGCCAGCAGCTTTAGCGGGGGAAGGGGCGAGCAGTACTTC. This encodes CASSFSGGRGEQYF. The chain was built from TRBV11-2 and TRBJ2-7; the central 9 bases match TRBD2. The CDR3 numbers 14 residues from cysteine through phenylalanine. Of all the DNA, just the CDR3 is kept, 42 bases in frame from base 1. The V end gives up 3 bases and the J end 6 bases, leaving 6 bases in the junction not matched to a gene. CDR1 and CDR2 are drawn from the germline V gene: SGHAT, FQNNGV.